This T cell receptor beta chain was recovered during a study of blood T cell repertoires in COVID-19. Study at large: In each case, the material was cDNA or gDNA derived from T cells, B-cell-depleted T cells, or PBMCs.

Looked up from germline, CDR1 is MNHEY and CDR2 is SVGAGI. The length of the CDR3 is 13 residues. Trimming shortened V by 6 bases and J by 4 bases, and 12 bases separated the two germline ends. Categorization into cohorts depended on clinical history that participants reported. Authors' data handling: Amplification of reference gene primers was used by the study to estimate nucleated cell counts. Some clones are missing from TCRdb's copy, which holds only in-frame ones; the method was immunoSEQ multiplex PCR. The V and J calls and clone size come from that table; D and trimming were worked out from the DNA. Of almost 250,000 clones listed, around nine tenths are singletons.

The genes are TRBV6-5 and TRBJ1-2, with a possible D match to TRBD1 (6 bases). The sample consisted of PBMCs or T cells enriched from blood (not recorded which). The receptor comes from a woman in her fifties or sixties who had recovered from COVID-19. DNA of the CDR3: TGTGCCAGCAGCCTTGGACAGAGCTATGGCTACACCTTC. Residues: CASSLGQSYGYTF.